This T cell receptor (beta chain) was identified during a study of T cell responses to AZD1222 COVID-19 vaccine. Overall study results and limits: Rises in breadth and depth of Spike-specific TCRs came after two AZD1222 doses.

V was pared by 3 bases and J by 4 bases, with 7 bases of the junction left unmatched. Germline V gene lookup returns CDR1 MNHNS and CDR2 SASEGT. This CDR3 has 17 residues. Data came from immunoSEQ multiplex PCR; TCRdb stores just in-frame clones and leaves some out. This table holds 130,000 or so clones, about 92% found once. A remark on this clone: Antigen specificity is unknown.

The source is an adult in good health. The sample consisted of peripheral blood, taken on day 0 of AZD1222 vaccination. The rearrangement uses TRBV6-1 and TRBJ1-3; TRBD1 agrees at 12 bases. The CDR3, as DNA: TGTGCCAGCAGTGAGGGGACAGGGGGCGCGTGGGGAAACACCATATATTTT. Encoded protein: CASSEGTGGAWGNTIYF.